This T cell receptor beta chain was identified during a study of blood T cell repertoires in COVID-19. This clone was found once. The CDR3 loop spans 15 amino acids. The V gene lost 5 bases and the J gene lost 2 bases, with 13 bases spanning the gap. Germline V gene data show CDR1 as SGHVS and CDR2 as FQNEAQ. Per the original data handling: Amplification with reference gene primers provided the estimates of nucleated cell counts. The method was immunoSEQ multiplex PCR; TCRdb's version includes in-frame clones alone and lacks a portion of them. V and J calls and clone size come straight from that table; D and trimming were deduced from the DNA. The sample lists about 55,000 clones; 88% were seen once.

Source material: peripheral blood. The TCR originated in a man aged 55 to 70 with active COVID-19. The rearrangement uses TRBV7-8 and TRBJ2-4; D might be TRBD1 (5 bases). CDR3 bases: TGTGCCAGCAGCGTTCAGGGTTTATCCAAAAACATTCAGTACTTC. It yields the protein CASSVQGLSKNIQYF.